What follows are 4 T cell receptor beta chains derived from one specimen sequenced in a study of CD8+ T cells in alopecia areata. It was cDNA, reverse transcribed from extracted RNA, that served as the sequencing template. TCRdb's copy holds only in-frame clones and misses some; the assay was immunoSEQ multiplex PCR. The sample lists about 120,000 clones, around 53% seen once, with approximately 0.5% in the top ten. Indicated treatment: oral pan-JAK inhibitor, 5-10 mg twice daily. The sample was CD4+ T cells sorted from blood, taken at week 4, from a patient treated with tofacitinib. The receptors come from a human donor with alopecia areata.

This clone was seen a few times. The gene calls are TRBV19 and TRBJ1-1; 7 bases map to TRBD1. The CDR3 is made up of 14 amino acids. CDR1 and CDR2 (germline): LNHDA, SQIVND (reference sequence). The V gene end was trimmed by 9 bases and the J gene end by 4 bases; junction bases not matched to a gene: 11. The CDR3 loop reads CASGRTGRATEAFF. The CDR3 region has the DNA TGTGCCAGCGGGAGGACAGGACGGGCCACTGAAGCTTTCTTT.

The chain combines TRBV10-2 with TRBJ1-5; maybe TRBD1 (6 bases). Germline-derived CDR1 and CDR2 are WSHSY and SAAADI. V was cut by 4 bases and J by 3 bases, with 19 bases left in between. The CDR3 runs 17 residues. The DNA for the CDR3 is TGCGCCAGCAGTGGGGGACCGGACAGACCGAACAATCAGCCCCAGCATTTT. It translates to CASSGGPDRPNNQPQHF.

This clone was seen more than once but under ten times. This chain links TRBV7-9 with TRBJ2-5; 11 bases align to TRBD2. V gave up 4 bases and J gave up 0 bases; unmatched junction bases: 1. Looked up from germline, CDR1 is SEHNR and CDR2 is FQNEAQ (reference sequence). The CDR3 runs to 15 residues. In nucleotides, the CDR3 is TGTGCCAGCAGCTCTAGCGGGAGGCACCAAGAGACCCAGTACTTC. Translated, it gives CASSSSGRHQETQYF.

V usage is TRBV27 and J usage is TRBJ1-5; D is possibly TRBD1 (6 bases). The germline CDR1 and CDR2 sequences are MNHEY and SMNVEV (reference sequence). The CDR3 contains 13 residues. V was cut by 5 bases and J by 4 bases, with 9 bases left in between. CDR3 sequence: CASSQGWNQPQHF. Written as DNA, the CDR3 is TGTGCCAGCAGTCAGGGGTGGAATCAGCCCCAGCATTTT.